This T cell receptor (beta chain) was obtained from a study of CD8 T cells in ankylosing spondylitis. TCRdb re-called the 5' RACE reads with MiXCR, one entry per CDR3 protein. The sample lists a few hundred thousand distinct CDR3 sequences; 7.5% to 9% were seen once. Study outcomes and limitations: Among TCR beta sequences, a motif of 7 to 9 highly homologous variants appeared characteristic of ankylosing spondylitis blood.

Germline CDR1 is MDHEN and CDR2 is SYDVKM. Deletions cut 4 bases from V and 8 bases from J, with 17 bases between. The CDR3 length is 14 residues. This clonotype was recorded many times. Its specificity is not known. The specimen was blood, either unsorted or a sorted T cell fraction (not recorded which). The TCR sequence derives from a male donor with ankylosing spondylitis. The chain recombines TRBV28 with TRBJ1-1, with D possibly TRBD1 on 5 matching bases. The chain's CDR3 is CASSWAERGYEAFF. The CDR3 nucleotides read TGTGCCAGCAGTTGGGCAGAGAGGGGCTACGAAGCTTTCTTT.